This TCR beta chain was identified during a study of somatic mutations in cytotoxic T cells in rheumatoid arthritis. As regards this clone: Its target is not known.

This CDR3 is 13 amino acids long. J lost 6 bases, V lost 6 bases, and 8 bases had no gene match. Looked up from germline, CDR1 is LNHDA and CDR2 is SQIVND (reference sequence). Study results and caveats: Antigenic targets recognized by the expanded CD8+ clones remained undetermined.

Data came from immunoSEQ multiplex PCR; TCRdb stores just in-frame clones and leaves some out. The top ten hold roughly 13% of the sample, which has some 11,000 clones, about 80% seen once. The sequencing input was CD8+ T cells sorted from blood. V gene TRBV19 combines with J gene TRBJ2-7, with 7 bases that match TRBD1. This receptor was obtained from a man aged 45-65 years in good health. CDR3 in amino acids: CASRGGATVEQYF. The DNA for the CDR3 is TGTGCCAGTAGAGGGGGCGCTACCGTCGAGCAGTACTTC.